The 9 T cell receptor beta chains given below trace back to one sample, sequenced in a study of Graves' ophthalmopathy and Graves' hyperthyroidism (dated by TCRdb to 2017 to 2018). Sequencing took place on an Illumina HiSeq 2000. TCR beta CDR3 regions were amplified from RNA transcripts for repertoire sequencing. A first-round RT-PCR used HTBI primers with the Qiagen OneStep RT-PCR kit, followed by a second-round multiplex PCR, size selection and purification. Starting from the raw public reads, TCRdb applied fastp trimming at Q25, assembled clones with MiXCR and retained in-frame beta chains. Rows are unified per CDR3 protein, each entry keeping the most common DNA and genes. This sample is represented by 200,000 to 250,000 distinct CDR3 sequences; roughly a fifth of them were singletons. The top ten constitute roughly 42% of the sample. Sequencing used peripheral blood. These receptors all come from a woman aged 45-65 years with Graves' ophthalmopathy. Donor details come from another sample of the same person, matched by shared clones.

This clonotype was recorded many times. The V call is TRBV7-9, the J call TRBJ2-7; 9 bases are shared with TRBD1. Germline-derived CDR1 and CDR2 are SEHNR and FQNEAQ (reference sequence). This CDR3 is 14 amino acids long. The ends lost 4 bases at V and 6 bases at J; junction bases unmatched: 7. Here the CDR3 DNA reads TGTGCCAGCAGCTCCCGGGACAGGGTCGGCGAGCAGTACTTC. This encodes CASSSRDRVGEQYF.

This clonotype has a handful of counts. V gene TRBV7-2 combines with J gene TRBJ1-1; D ambiguous. This CDR3 has 10 residues. The ends were cut back, 4 bases at V and 6 bases at J, with 3 bases in the middle. Looked up from germline, CDR1 is SGHTA and CDR2 is FQGNSA. The CDR3 spells CASSSAEAFF. CDR3 coding DNA: TGTGCCAGCAGCTCCGCTGAAGCTTTCTTT.

The J gene is TRBJ2-2, the V gene TRBV6-1, with a possible D match to TRBD1 (5 bases). Between the trimmed V and J ends, which lost 10 bases and 0 bases, there was a span of 9 bases. Germline CDR1 reads MNHNS; CDR2 reads SASEGT. The CDR3 totals 13 residues. CDR3 DNA sequence: TGTGCCACCTCAGGGACGAACACCGGGGAGCTGTTTTTT. The encoded protein is CATSGTNTGELFF.

V and J are TRBV24-1 and TRBJ2-7; TRBD2 might be the D (6 bases). V lost 4 bases to trimming and J lost 5 bases, with 17 bases between them. CDR1 and CDR2 from the germline V gene are KGHDR and SFDVKD. This CDR3 contains 15 residues. The CDR3 reads CATSESLAGRNEQYF. DNA for the CDR3: TGTGCCACCAGTGAGTCGCTCGCGGGGCGGAACGAGCAGTACTTC.

This clonotype was seen at least ten times. The CDR3 carries no conserved terminal phenylalanine or tryptophan, so it likely arises from a read error. The chain joins TRBV6-1 to TRBJ2-2; D is unclear. The germline CDR1 and CDR2 sequences are MNHNS and SASEGT. CDR3 length: 16 amino acids. V was cut by 7 bases and J by 4 bases, with 19 bases left in between. CDR3 in amino acids: CASKSGPPIATGELFL. As DNA, the CDR3 is TGTGCCAGCAAATCCGGGCCGCCCATTGCCACCGGGGAGCTGTTTCTT.

The sample holds many counts of this clonotype. This chain connects TRBV3-1 to TRBJ2-5; unclear D gene. The V end was cut by 0 bases, the J end by 2 bases, with 13 bases between. CDR3 length: 16 amino acids. The germline V gene has CDR1 LGHDT and CDR2 YNNKEL (reference sequence). The CDR3 protein is CASSQDLRVEQETQYF. DNA of the CDR3: TGTGCCAGCAGCCAAGATTTAAGGGTGGAGCAAGAGACCCAGTACTTC.

There are many counts of this clonotype. The chain couples TRBV7-2 to TRBJ2-1; D ambiguous. The germline V gene encodes CDR1 SGHTA and CDR2 FQGNSA. With 4 bases removed from V and 7 bases from J, the gap between germline ends came to 11 bases. There are 13 residues in the CDR3. CDR3 nucleotides: TGTGCCAGCAGCTCTACTCCAAGGAATGAGCAGTTCTTC. Its translation: CASSSTPRNEQFF.

This clonotype has a single count. The V call is TRBV28, the J call TRBJ1-2; 7 nucleotides line up with TRBD1. Trimming cost V 5 bases and J 7 bases; bases outside gene matches: 7. CDR3 length: 13 amino acids. Germline values: CDR1 MDHEN, CDR2 SYDVKM. DNA for the CDR3: TGTGCCAGCAGTCTCACCCGGACAGGTGGCTACACCTTC. Translated: CASSLTRTGGYTF.

This clonotype was counted many times. This sequence joins TRBV27 and TRBJ2-2; D is ambiguous. The germline V gene has CDR1 MNHEY and CDR2 SMNVEV (reference sequence). The V gene lost 5 bases and the J gene lost 1 base, with 11 bases spanning the gap. This CDR3 is 15 amino acids long. The CDR3: CASSRSRVNTGELFF. CDR3 sequence (DNA): TGTGCCAGCAGTAGATCCCGGGTGAACACCGGGGAGCTGTTTTTT.